These T cell receptor beta chains were read from a single sample in a study of T-cell memory formation after mild COVID-19. One entry per CDR3 protein results from TCRdb running MiXCR on the 5' RACE reads. Here the sample spans around 470,000 distinct CDR3 sequences, approximately 20% being singletons. Sequences were obtained from PBMCs or a T cell subset sorted from them (not recorded which). The source is an adult woman who had mild COVID-19 (a few samples of this study predate the infection). Cell type and time point are not known. The CDR3 runs from the conserved cysteine through the conserved F or W. The D gene is left open where the match is weak. The size field is filled for only some rows; it gives once, few, many or a size class.

>.|TRBV30|15|TRBJ2-2|.
CALKGGAANTGELFF
TGTGCCCTAAAAGGGGGGGCCGCGAACACCGGGGAGCTGTTTTTT
>.|TRBV4-1|16|TRBJ2-2|few
CASSQVMGRDTGELFF
TGCGCCAGCAGCCAAGTCATGGGGCGGGACACCGGGGAGCTGTTTTTT
>TRBD2|TRBV2|15|TRBJ2-5|many
CASTFRASGGETQYF
TGTGCCAGCACTTTTCGGGCTAGCGGGGGTGAGACCCAGTACTTC
>.|TRBV29-1|12|TRBJ1-1|few
CSTQMGATEAFF
TGCAGCACACAGATGGGGGCCACTGAAGCTTTCTTT
>TRBD2|TRBV2|15|TRBJ2-1|few
CASIPVLAAYNEQFF
TGTGCCAGCATACCAGTACTAGCGGCATACAATGAGCAGTTCTTC
>TRBD2|TRBV6-2/TRBV6-3|18|TRBJ2-3|few
CASSSRLAGYGYTDTQYF
TGTGCCAGCAGTTCTCGGCTAGCGGGATACGGGTACACAGATACGCAGTATTTT
>TRBD1|TRBV11-2|15|TRBJ2-1|few
CASSDTGGWNNEQFF
TGTGCCAGCAGCGATACAGGGGGCTGGAACAATGAGCAGTTCTTC
>TRBD2|TRBV27|15|TRBJ2-1|.
CASTPSGSLYNEQFF
TGTGCCAGCACTCCTAGCGGGAGCCTCTACAATGAGCAGTTCTTC
>.|TRBV19|15|TRBJ1-5|.
CASSIDGRRNQPQHF
TGTGCCAGTAGTATAGACGGGAGACGGAATCAGCCCCAGCATTTT
>.|TRBV18|15|TRBJ1-5|few
CASSPSQGTQRPQHF
TGTGCCAGCTCACCTTCACAGGGTACTCAAAGGCCCCAGCATTTT
>TRBD1|TRBV7-8|15|TRBJ1-1|.
CASTHPGQRNTEAFF
TGTGCCAGCACCCACCCGGGACAGAGGAACACTGAAGCTTTCTTT
>TRBD1|TRBV2|15|TRBJ2-7|few
CASSGAGGATYEQYF
TGTGCCAGCAGTGGAGCAGGGGGCGCGACCTACGAGCAGTACTTC
>.|TRBV9|16|TRBJ2-3|few
CASSVNAQLSTDTQYF
TGTGCCAGCAGCGTGAATGCACAGCTGAGCACAGATACGCAGTATTTT
>TRBD2|TRBV18|17|TRBJ2-1|.
CASSPMTSSNSYNEQFF
TGTGCCAGCTCACCGATGACTAGCTCAAACTCCTACAATGAGCAGTTCTTC
>TRBD2|TRBV7-2|15|TRBJ2-1|few
CASSYGTSGRNEQFF
TGTGCCAGCAGCTACGGGACTAGCGGGAGAAATGAGCAGTTCTTC
>.|TRBV7-9|13|TRBJ2-7|few
CASSTDGTSEQYF
TGTGCCAGCAGTACGGACGGTACTTCCGAGCAGTACTTC
>.|TRBV7-6|14|TRBJ2-5|.
CASSPQPGRETQYF
TGTGCCAGCAGCCCCCAGCCGGGGAGAGAGACCCAGTACTTC
>.|TRBV5-6|13|TRBJ2-3|few
CASTLKGTDTQYF
TGTGCCAGCACCCTTAAGGGGACAGATACGCAGTATTTT
>.|TRBV3-2|14|TRBJ2-7|few
CASDPRSTIYEQYF
TGTGCCAGCGACCCGAGGTCCACGATTTACGAGCAGTACTTC
>.|TRBV5-1|14|TRBJ2-7|once
CASSFRISSYEQYF
TGCGCCAGCAGCTTCAGGATTTCCTCCTACGAGCAGTACTTC
>TRBD1|TRBV7-9|15|TRBJ2-7|.
CASSLERTGIHEQYF
TGTGCCAGCAGCTTAGAAAGGACAGGGATACACGAGCAGTACTTC
>TRBD2|TRBV7-9|17|TRBJ2-1|.
CASSPRTLAGGDNEQFF
TGTGCCAGCAGCCCCCGAACCCTAGCGGGGGGCGACAATGAGCAGTTCTTC
>.|TRBV24-1|14|TRBJ1-1|few
CATSDFRTGRGAFF
TGTGCCACCAGTGATTTCCGGACGGGTAGGGGAGCTTTCTTT
>TRBD1|TRBV7-9|17|TRBJ1-2|many
CASSSETGGRANYGYTF
TGTGCCAGCAGCTCTGAAACAGGGGGACGAGCTAACTATGGCTACACCTTC
>.|TRBV5-4|14|TRBJ2-1|few
CASSSAGSVNEQFF
TGTGCCAGCAGCTCCGCGGGTAGCGTGAATGAGCAGTTCTTC
>TRBD2|TRBV2|15|TRBJ2-2|few
CASSSGGLNTGELFF
TGTGCCAGCAGCAGCGGGGGGCTGAACACCGGGGAGCTGTTTTTT
>TRBD2|TRBV20-1|15|TRBJ2-3|few
CSFWRREGPTDTQYF
TGCAGTTTCTGGCGGCGGGAGGGCCCCACAGATACGCAGTATTTT
>.|TRBV5-1|15|TRBJ2-3|.
CASSLGAPEEDTQYF
TGCGCCAGCAGCTTGGGGGCCCCGGAAGAGGATACGCAGTATTTT
>TRBD2|TRBV15|14|TRBJ2-1|.
CATRGSGSGNEQFF
TGTGCCACCAGGGGTAGCGGGAGTGGGAATGAGCAGTTCTTC
>TRBD1|TRBV7-9|17|TRBJ2-6|.
CASSPRQGEAGANVLTF
TGTGCCAGCAGCCCCCGACAGGGTGAAGCTGGGGCCAACGTCCTGACTTTC
>TRBD1|TRBV7-6|16|TRBJ2-7|.
CASSSRTGARLYEQYF
TGTGCCAGCAGCTCCCGGACAGGGGCTCGGCTCTACGAGCAGTACTTC
>.|TRBV7-8|14|TRBJ1-4|.
CASSLTVTNEKLFF
TGTGCCAGCAGCTTGACAGTTACTAATGAAAAACTGTTTTTT
>.|TRBV5-1|14|TRBJ2-7|.
CASSDRGGNYEQYF
TGCGCCAGCAGCGATCGAGGGGGAAACTACGAGCAGTACTTC
>TRBD2|TRBV2|12|TRBJ2-1|.
CASIGGGSKQFF
TGTGCCAGCATCGGAGGCGGGAGTAAGCAGTTCTTC
>TRBD2|TRBV29-1|17|TRBJ2-3|.
CSVPSGIAGSNTDTQYF
TGCAGCGTCCCCTCCGGGATAGCGGGGAGTAACACAGATACGCAGTATTTT
>TRBD2|TRBV7-9|13|TRBJ2-3|.
CAGTSGNTDTQYF
TGTGCTGGGACTAGCGGAAATACAGATACGCAGTATTTT
>.|TRBV24-1|13|TRBJ1-2|.
CATSDSADYGYTF
TGTGCCACCAGTGACTCTGCAGACTATGGCTACACCTTC
>TRBD1|TRBV2|13|TRBJ1-1|once
CASRWTGRTEAFF
TGTGCCAGCAGATGGACAGGTCGGACTGAAGCTTTCTTT
>.|TRBV20-1|10|TRBJ2-7|.
CSAGRYEQYF
TGCAGTGCTGGGCGCTACGAGCAGTACTTC
>TRBD1|TRBV20-1|16|TRBJ1-5|.
CSARPSDRVNDQPQHF
TGCAGTGCTAGACCCTCGGACAGGGTTAATGATCAGCCCCAGCATTTT
>.|TRBV12-3/TRBV12-4|13|TRBJ1-5|few
CASSFSRNQPQHF
TGTGCCAGCAGTTTCAGCAGGAATCAGCCCCAGCATTTT
>.|TRBV5-1|13|TRBJ2-1|few
CASSLGDRQEQFF
TGCGCCAGCAGCTTGGGGGACCGCCAGGAGCAGTTCTTC
>.|TRBV4-1|13|TRBJ1-2|few
CASSQQGLRGYTF
TGCGCCAGCAGCCAACAGGGTCTACGGGGCTACACCTTC
>.|TRBV6-1|14|TRBJ1-2|.
CASSEERGVYGYTF
TGTGCCAGCAGTGAGGAGCGGGGCGTCTATGGCTACACCTTC
>TRBD2|TRBV24-1|16|TRBJ2-3|few
CATSDSRLAGVDTQYF
TGTGCCACCAGTGATTCCAGACTAGCGGGGGTAGATACGCAGTATTTT